This entry is about one TCR beta chain. The sample comes from a study of control samples from healthy donors and cancer patients. Germline V CDR1 and CDR2: SGHAT, FQDESV (reference sequence). With 4 bases clipped from V and 3 bases from J, the junction kept 2 bases outside the gene matches. The CDR3 totals 13 residues. Here immunoSEQ multiplex PCR was the method, and the copy in TCRdb shows in-frame clones only, minus some. Here the sample spans tens of thousands of clones, roughly 93% being singletons. The source is a woman aged 25 to 39 in good health. The V and J genes are TRBV11-1 and TRBJ2-7; TRBD2 matches at 8 bases. Material: blood. The CDR3 nucleotides read TGTGCCAGCAGCTCCACTAGCGGCTACGAGCAGTACTTC. This codes for CASSSTSGYEQYF.